The table lists the clone carrying this T cell receptor beta chain with a few counts. What it recognizes is unknown. The data were taken from a study of blood T cells in healthy people across ages. The study's findings and limits: Donor CMV infection status was unknown, possibly confounding age-related changes in expanded clonotypes.

For the second PCR, which ran for about 6 to 11 cycles, a sample-barcoded 5' primer and a J-beta primer mix were used. Researchers report that a template-switch adaptor with 12 random nucleotides tagged each cDNA molecule. No fewer than 2.5 million CDR3-containing paired-end reads came from each sample. TCRdb re-analysed the 5' RACE reads in MiXCR, keeping a single row per CDR3 protein. The repertoire holds 1,800,000 or so distinct CDR3 sequences, with around 42% as singletons. CDR3 size: 16 residues. CDR1 and CDR2 from the germline V gene are ENHRY and SYGVKD. V was pared by 3 bases and J by 4 bases, with 11 bases of the junction left unmatched. The authors isolated at least 6.5 million PBMCs per sample.

The chain carries TRBV10-3 and TRBJ2-7, with 8 bases that match TRBD2. This receptor was identified in a human donor in good health. Input material: blood. CDR3 amino acids: CAISEVVRGEQYEQYF. DNA of the CDR3: TGTGCCATCAGTGAAGTGGTGCGGGGGGAACAATACGAGCAGTACTTC.